The 25 T cell receptor beta chains below all came from one sample that was sequenced in a study of blood T cell repertoires in COVID-19. The protocol was immunoSEQ multiplex PCR, while the TCRdb copy is restricted to in-frame clones and leaves out a portion. The table includes around 300,000 clones, just over 85% detected once. The sequenced sample was peripheral blood. The origin of the receptors is a woman in her 30s with active or convalescent COVID-19.

This rearrangement joins TRBV11-3 to TRBJ2-3; TRBD2 aligns across 7 bases. This CDR3 region has 14 residues. After removal of 1 base from V and 4 bases from J, the junction contained 2 bases not matched to a gene. Germline V gives CDR1 SGHNT, CDR2 YENEEA. In DNA form, the CDR3 reads TGTGCCAGCAGCTTAGGGGAGGGCGCAGATACGCAGTATTTT. Translation gives CASSLGEGADTQYF.

V and J are TRBV4-3 and TRBJ1-2, with D perhaps TRBD1 (5 bases). CDR1 is LGHNA and CDR2 is YSLEER in the germline V gene. This CDR3 is built from 16 residues. Trimming removed 0 bases at V and 8 bases at J, with 19 bases between. The CDR3 DNA follows: TGCGCCAGCAGCCAAGATCCTTGGCAGGGTGAGGCGGGCTACACCTTC. Translating it yields CASSQDPWQGEAGYTF.

V usage is TRBV19 and J usage is TRBJ2-7; 7 bases align to TRBD2. The CDR3 loop spans 14 amino acids. Germline-derived CDR1 and CDR2 are LNHDA and SQIVND (reference sequence). The V segment lost 3 bases and the J segment 5 bases; nucleotides outside the gene matches: 7. The chain's CDR3 is CASSISGTMDEQYF. CDR3 bases: TGTGCCAGTAGTATTTCGGGGACTATGGACGAGCAGTACTTC.

This rearrangement joins TRBV28 to TRBJ1-1, with 7 bases fitting TRBD1. CDR3 length: 15 residues. Germline V gene data show CDR1 as MDHEN and CDR2 as SYDVKM. The V gene end was trimmed by 10 bases and the J gene end by 2 bases; junction bases not matched to a gene: 13. The CDR3 loop is CATEKIGGYNTEAFF. The CDR3 coding sequence is TGTGCCACCGAAAAGATAGGGGGCTATAACACTGAAGCTTTCTTT.

V is TRBV6-2 or TRBV6-3 and J is TRBJ1-1; D gene ambiguous. Germline assignment: CDR1 MNHEY and CDR2 SVGEGT. With 2 bases removed from V and 6 bases from J, the gap between germline ends came to 10 bases. This CDR3 has 13 amino acids. The CDR3 coding sequence is TGTGCCAGCAGTTACCCCTCCCCCGCTGAAGCTTTCTTT. Amino acid sequence: CASSYPSPAEAFF.

The chain carries TRBV9 and TRBJ1-1; D perhaps matches TRBD1 (5 bases). The germline V and J ends were trimmed by 4 bases and 0 bases, with 16 bases remaining between them. Germline V gene lookup returns CDR1 SGDLS and CDR2 YYNGEE. CDR3 length equals 16 residues. CDR3 amino acids: CASSHRMGRMNTEAFF. In DNA form, the CDR3 reads TGTGCCAGCAGCCATAGGATGGGGCGTATGAACACTGAAGCTTTCTTT.

V usage is TRBV5-6 and J usage is TRBJ2-7, with 11 bases identical to TRBD1. Germline values: CDR1 SGHDT, CDR2 YYEEEE. The V gene end was trimmed by 4 bases and the J gene end by 5 bases; junction bases not matched to a gene: 8. The CDR3 spans 15 residues. The chain's CDR3 is CASSRSGTGGHEQYF. In DNA, the CDR3 is TGTGCCAGCAGCCGATCCGGGACAGGGGGACACGAGCAGTACTTC.

This clone was recorded a few times. This chain links TRBV27 with TRBJ1-6, with 8 bases identical to TRBD1. The CDR3 totals 17 residues. Per germline, CDR1 MNHEY and CDR2 SMNVEV (reference sequence). With 3 bases clipped from V and 8 bases from J, the junction kept 12 bases outside the gene matches. CDR3 in DNA: TGTGCCAGCAGTTTGGGGGGGACAGGAGCTTTTTATTCACCCCTCCACTTT. Residues: CASSLGGTGAFYSPLHF.

The chain combines TRBV4-2 with TRBJ1-5, with TRBD1 matching over 8 bases. The length of the CDR3 is 16 residues. The V gene's germline CDR1 is LGHNA and CDR2 YNFKEQ. With V trimmed by 2 bases and J by 3 bases, 6 bases remained unmatched. The CDR3 DNA reads TGTGCCAGCAGCCAAACTCCGGGACAGGTCAATCAGCCCCAGCATTTT. Amino acids: CASSQTPGQVNQPQHF.

The chain carries TRBV19 and TRBJ1-4, with a possible D match to TRBD1 (6 bases). Germline CDR1 reads LNHDA; CDR2 reads SQIVND (reference sequence). The CDR3 covers 15 residues. The V end lost 5 bases, the J end lost 4 bases, and 14 bases lay between the germline ends. As DNA, the CDR3 is TGTGCCAGTAGTCCCCGCAGGGACATTAATGAAAAACTGTTTTTT. It yields the protein CASSPRRDINEKLFF.

This chain links TRBV4-1 with TRBJ2-3; TRBD2 aligns across 8 bases. The CDR3 contains 16 residues. The germline V gene has CDR1 MGHRA and CDR2 YSYEKL. The J segment lost 3 bases and the V segment lost 3 bases, leaving 8 bases of the junction unmatched. The CDR3 nucleotides read TGCGCCAGCAGCCACCAAGCGGGGGTCGCGACAGATACGCAGTATTTT. Protein product: CASSHQAGVATDTQYF.

The chain combines TRBV11-3 with TRBJ1-3, with D possibly being TRBD1 (5 bases). CDR1 SGHNT and CDR2 YENEEA come from the germline V gene. Trimming shortened V by 5 bases and J by 0 bases, and 11 bases separated the two germline ends. This CDR3 spans 15 amino acids. Here the CDR3 DNA reads TGTGCCAGCAGCCCGGGACTGTCCTCTGGAAACACCATATATTTT. This codes for CASSPGLSSGNTIYF.

The V and J genes are TRBV5-1 and TRBJ1-1; D gene ambiguous. This CDR3 is 15 amino acids long. V gave up 4 bases and J gave up 2 bases, with 15 bases separating them. Germline CDR1 and CDR2: SGHRS and YFSETQ. DNA of the CDR3: TGCGCCAGCAGCACGGGGTCGTACTTTAACACTGAAGCTTTCTTT. It is translated as CASSTGSYFNTEAFF.

In nucleotides, the CDR3 is TGTGCCAGCAGTCCCGGGACAGGCGCCTACGAGCAGTACTTC. It codes for CASSPGTGAYEQYF. V and J are TRBV7-8 and TRBJ2-7, with TRBD1 matching over 8 bases. V shed 6 bases, J shed 2 bases, and the junction held 6 bases outside the gene matches. This CDR3 region has 14 residues. Germline V lookup: CDR1 SGHVS, CDR2 FQNEAQ.

This clone is a singleton in its sample. This CDR3 is CASSQETGGNTGELFF. The CDR3 DNA sequence: TGTGCCAGCAGCCAAGAAACGGGGGGAAACACCGGGGAGCTGTTTTTT. This chain connects TRBV4-2 to TRBJ2-2; 7 nucleotides match TRBD2. The germline gives CDR1 LGHNA, CDR2 YNFKEQ. With 0 bases clipped from V and 2 bases from J, the junction kept 3 bases outside the gene matches. The CDR3 runs to 16 residues.

CDR3 region: CASSLSSSGYNEQFF. In DNA form, the CDR3 reads TGCGCCAGCAGCTTATCGTCAAGCGGTTACAATGAGCAGTTCTTC. The chain couples TRBV5-1 to TRBJ2-1, with a tentative D call TRBD2 (5 bases). Germline CDR1 is SGHRS and CDR2 is YFSETQ. The CDR3 runs 15 residues. Trimming cost V 2 bases and J 4 bases, with 13 bases left between them.

The J gene is TRBJ1-5, the V gene TRBV7-9; 8 bases are shared with TRBD1. The ends lost 5 bases at V and 3 bases at J; junction bases unmatched: 9. The V gene's germline CDR1 is SEHNR and CDR2 FQNEAQ (reference sequence). This CDR3 is 16 amino acids long. The CDR3 loop reads CASSNARGPYNQPQHF. In nucleotides, the CDR3 is TGTGCCAGCAGCAATGCCAGGGGGCCTTACAATCAGCCCCAGCATTTT.

The V call is TRBV3-1 (or the pseudogene TRBV3-2), the J call TRBJ2-3; TRBD2 agrees at 13 bases. CDR1 and CDR2 from the germline V gene are LGHDT and YNNKEL (reference sequence). V lost 0 bases and J lost 3; bases outside the gene matches: 6. The CDR3 has 18 residues. The CDR3 loop reads CASSQDLRLAGGTDTQYF. The CDR3 bases are TGTGCCAGCAGCCAAGATCTTCGACTAGCGGGGGGTACAGATACGCAGTATTTT.

This chain uses TRBV4-1 with TRBJ1-3; 8 nucleotides agree with TRBD1. There are 17 residues in the CDR3. V shed 2 bases, J shed 1 base, and the junction held 7 bases outside the gene matches. Germline CDR1 reads MGHRA; CDR2 reads YSYEKL. This CDR3 is CASSQSFRGRSGNTIYF. CDR3 DNA: TGCGCCAGCAGCCAATCATTCAGGGGGCGGTCTGGAAACACCATATATTTT.

The V gene is TRBV29-1, the J gene TRBJ2-5, with a tentative D call TRBD1 (5 bases). This CDR3 has 11 residues. Germline V lookup: CDR1 SQVTM, CDR2 ANQGSEA. Trimming removed 3 bases at V and 5 bases at J, with 7 bases between. The CDR3 loop reads CSVETVETQYF. The CDR3 DNA reads TGCAGCGTTGAGACAGTGGAGACCCAGTACTTC.

With respect to this clone: The sample contains more than one DNA sequence encoding this CDR3. The V gene is TRBV28, the J gene TRBJ2-7, with D unclear. The CDR3 totals 12 residues. Germline V gene data show CDR1 as MDHEN and CDR2 as SYDVKM. The V gene lost 5 bases and the J gene lost 4 bases, with 9 bases spanning the gap. The CDR3 loop reads CASSLRSYEQYF. The CDR3 bases are TGTGCCAGCAGTCTACGCTCTTACGAGCAGTACTTC. The whole variable domain, remainder taken from reference TRBV28 and TRBJ2-7, is DVKVTQSSRYLVKRTGEKVFLECVQDMDHENMFWYRQDPGLGLRLIYFSYDVKMKEKGDIPEGYSVSREKKERFSLILESASTNQTSMYLCASSLRSYEQYFGPGTRLTVT.

This clone was counted only a few times. This CDR3 is CASHGHPGSYNSPLHF. CDR3 DNA sequence: TGTGCCAGCCACGGACATCCTGGCTCCTATAATTCACCCCTCCACTTT. The chain employs TRBV2 and TRBJ1-6, with D possibly matching TRBD1 (5 bases). Per the germline V gene, CDR1 is SNHLY and CDR2 is FYNNEI. V lost 8 bases and J lost 0, with 14 bases in between. The CDR3 is made up of 16 amino acids.

The genes are TRBV29-1 and TRBJ1-1; tentative D call: TRBD1 (5 bases). This CDR3 region has 13 residues. V lost 6 bases to trimming and J lost 0 bases, with 11 bases between them. Germline V lookup: CDR1 SQVTM, CDR2 ANQGSEA. The chain's CDR3 is CSVSGVLNTEAFF. The CDR3 DNA reads TGCAGCGTCTCGGGGGTCCTGAACACTGAAGCTTTCTTT.

This sequence joins TRBV7-2 and TRBJ1-2; 7 bases align to TRBD1. J lost 8 bases, V lost 4 bases, and 10 bases had no gene match. This CDR3 contains 14 residues. Germline CDR1 is SGHTA and CDR2 is FQGNSA. CDR3 DNA sequence: TGTGCCAGCAGCTCCGAACCGACAGGGCACGGCTACACCTTC. This encodes CASSSEPTGHGYTF.

The V call is TRBV3-1 (or the pseudogene TRBV3-2), the J call TRBJ1-6, with 10 positions matching TRBD1. The V gene's germline CDR1 is LGHDT and CDR2 YNNKEL (reference sequence). Trimming at V came to 3 bases and at J to 8 bases, leaving 4 bases not matched to a gene. The CDR3 sequence is 15 residues long. DNA for the CDR3: TGTGCCAGCAGCCACCAGGACAGGGGGGATTCACCCCTCCACTTT. It translates to CASSHQDRGDSPLHF.